This T cell receptor (beta chain) was obtained from a study of CXCR3-negative and CXCR3-positive naive CD8 T cells. Remarks on this clonotype: Its antigen is still unknown.

Points from the study as a whole: Post-cryopreservation CXCR3 expression was partly diminished, and the bulk of assays employed fresh PBMCs. Similar levels of surface CD5 were seen between naive subsets; TCR strength was inferred from TRB CDR3 properties. Compared with CXCR3-negative naive cells, CXCR3-positive naive cells showed more hydrophobic TRB CDR3s.

CD45RO-CCR7+CD27+CD95- characterized naive CD8+ T cells. UMI labels and 5' RACE were used to prepare the TRB cDNA libraries. No DNA is given; TCRdb re-called the 5' RACE reads and lists each CDR3 protein once. The sample's table shows approximately 98,000 distinct CDR3 sequences. The CDR3 spans 13 residues. Germline values: CDR1 MGHRA, CDR2 YSYEKL. This clonotype originated in a human donor in good health. Some clones in this sample may be carry-over from other donors' samples. Material for sequencing was naive CXCR3+ CD8+ T cells from blood. Subset defined: CD45RO-CCR7+CD27+CD95- naive CD8+ T cells expressing CXCR3 (TNR3+). This chain connects TRBV4-1 to TRBJ2-7. The CDR3 loop reads CASSQASNYEQDF.